The present entry profiles one TCR beta chain with its context. Its antigen is unknown. This specimen belongs to a study of T cells after yellow fever vaccination. Study background: For low cell numbers, libraries were made with SMART-Seq v4 Ultra Low Input.

Germline CDR1 SGHVS, CDR2 FNYEAQ. After removal of 5 bases from V and 0 bases from J, the junction contained 14 bases not matched to a gene. This CDR3 is built from 20 residues. TCRdb reanalysed the 5' RACE reads using MiXCR and keeps one entry per CDR3 protein. This sample has hundreds of thousands of distinct CDR3 sequences, with roughly a sixth found just once. Overall study findings and caveats: Clonotypes shared by both compartments, CD4 and CD8, made up a small share. Most primary-vaccination clones recurred post-booster (around 95% CD4, roughly 91% CD8). Secondary responses were weaker yet peaked faster, day 5 versus 15.

Sample: PBMCs, taken about 5 days after the first yellow fever vaccination. This chain connects TRBV7-6 to TRBJ2-1, with 12 bases identical to TRBD2. The source of this sequence is a man between 18 and 35 years old who received the YFV17D yellow fever vaccine. The CDR3 spells CASSKTSGGTMESSYNEQFF. The DNA for the CDR3 is TGTGCCAGCAGCAAGACTAGCGGGGGAACCATGGAAAGCTCCTACAATGAGCAGTTCTTC.